The clone carrying this TCR beta chain was counted a single time. Per the authors' pipeline: Estimation of nucleated cell counts was performed using reference gene primer amplification. This table comes from immunoSEQ multiplex PCR, and its TCRdb copy is limited to in-frame clones, with some not included. From that table come the V and J calls and clone size; the DNA was used to work out D and trimming. The sample includes about 230,000 clones, about 85% seen only once; the top ten take roughly 12%. This sample stems from a study of blood T cell repertoires in COVID-19. Study-level background: Acute-phase and convalescent COVID-19 samples originated in the United States, Italy and Spain.

Trimming pared 4 bases from V and 5 bases from J, leaving 9 bases between. From germline, CDR1 is LNHDA and CDR2 SQIVND (reference sequence). This CDR3 region has 13 residues. The sequence derives from a woman younger than 35 who had recovered from COVID-19. The sequenced sample was peripheral blood. V is TRBV19 and J is TRBJ2-1; TRBD2 might be the D (5 bases). CDR3: CASSTGLDNEQFF. The DNA of the CDR3 is TGTGCCAGTAGTACTGGACTGGACAATGAGCAGTTCTTC.